This T cell receptor beta chain was found in a study of breast tumors, draining lymph nodes, adjacent tissues. Study-level results: The data were judged consistent with most tumor T cells coming from lymph node and expanding in tumor. Data only fit, rather than demonstrated, lymph node origin of most tumor T cells.

Ten or more counts support this clonotype. What it binds is unknown. Unmatched junction bases numbered 16, after V lost 3 bases and J lost 4 bases. Per germline, CDR1 DFQATT and CDR2 SNEGSKA (reference sequence). The CDR3 is 17 amino acids. Samples came from axillary lymph nodes draining the breast cancer. TCRdb reprocessed the multiplex PCR reads via MiXCR and lists one record per CDR3 protein. The sample lists around 150,000 distinct CDR3 sequences; less than 35% were seen once. The specimen sequenced was axillary lymph node tissue. The V gene is TRBV20-1, the J gene TRBJ2-7; 9 bases match TRBD2. The clonotype originates from a female donor with breast cancer. Some clones in this sample may be carry-over from other donors' samples. In nucleotides, the CDR3 is TGCAGTGCTAGCAGGCAGGGCGGGGGGGCCGCCAATTACGAGCAGTACTTC. This sequence encodes CSASRQGGGAANYEQYF.